These 21 T cell receptor beta chains came from one sample sequenced in a study of T cells in Graves' hyperthyroidism and ophthalmopathy (dated by TCRdb to between 2018 and 2020). Libraries were made using multiplex PCR. Sequencing relied on an Illumina HiSeq 2000. The TCR beta CDR3 regions were amplified from RNA transcripts. A first-round RT-PCR of the TCR CDR3 used the HTBI primer set with the Qiagen OneStep RT-PCR kit. Using fastp at Q25 and MiXCR, TCRdb reprocessed the public reads and kept productive beta chains. Each CDR3 protein gets just one entry, which takes the most common genes and DNA from the rows behind it. The sample has around 520,000 distinct CDR3 sequences on record, approximately 15% of them singletons. 15% to 20% of the sample is held by the ten biggest clonotypes. The sample taken for sequencing was blood. These receptors all come from a woman younger than 30 with Graves' hyperthyroidism.

This clonotype was seen at least ten times. This sequence joins TRBV12-3 or TRBV12-4 and TRBJ1-4; D remains ambiguous. V was shortened by 7 bases and J by 6 bases, with 6 bases between the two germline ends. This CDR3 has 11 residues. The CDR3 reads CASTGDEKLFF. For the CDR3, the DNA is TGTGCCAGCACGGGAGATGAAAAACTGTTTTTT.

In regard to this clonotype: The junction differs from germline at one of its ends, possibly a read error. The chain links TRBV7-9 to TRBJ2-1; perhaps TRBD2 as D (5 bases). In germline, CDR1 is SEHNR, CDR2 FQNEAQ (reference sequence). This CDR3 contains 13 residues. The CDR3 here is CANSLAFRDEQFF. In DNA, the CDR3 is TGTGCCAACAGCTTAGCGTTCCGCGATGAGCAGTTCTTC.

This clonotype turned up a few times. The CDR3 DNA reads as TGTGCCAGCCGGTTTAGCGGGAGTGGGCCCGGGGAGCTGTTTTTT. The encoded protein is CASRFSGSGPGELFF. V usage is TRBV6-2 or TRBV6-3 and J usage is TRBJ2-2, with 9 bases identical to TRBD2. This CDR3 spans 15 amino acids. Germline V gene lookup returns CDR1 MNHEY and CDR2 SVGEGT. V dropped 8 bases and J dropped 6; count of bases not matched to a gene: 10.

The table lists this clonotype with many counts. The gene calls are TRBV12-3 or TRBV12-4 and TRBJ1-2, with 7 bases lining up with TRBD1. The CDR3 length is 15 residues. The V segment lost 6 bases and the J segment 4 bases; nucleotides outside the gene matches: 11. CDR3 DNA: TGTGCCAGCAGCCCAGGGGGGATCCAGGGCTATGGCTACACCTTC. This translates into CASSPGGIQGYGYTF.

In this sample, this clonotype turned up many times. V usage is TRBV9 and J usage is TRBJ1-1, with D uncertain. The V gene's germline CDR1 is SGDLS and CDR2 YYNGEE. The CDR3 consists of 14 residues. Trimming took 8 bases from V and 1 from J, leaving 15 bases between them. CDR3 sequence (DNA): TGTGCCAGTGGGGTGGAGTTGGGGAACACTGAAGCTTTCTTT. This sequence encodes CASGVELGNTEAFF.

V usage is TRBV30 and J usage is TRBJ2-4; D gene uncertain. The V end was cut by 4 bases, the J end by 0 bases, with 16 bases between. This CDR3 region has 16 residues. CDR1 GTSNPN and CDR2 SVGIG come from the germline V gene (reference sequence). The CDR3 DNA follows: TGTGCCTGGACCGCACCCAGGATTATAGCCAAAAACATTCAGTACTTC. Translated, it gives CAWTAPRIIAKNIQYF.

This clonotype was detected many times. The chain uses TRBV5-1 and TRBJ2-1; TRBD2 matches at 10 bases. This CDR3 region has 16 residues. Germline CDR1 reads SGHRS; CDR2 reads YFSETQ. J lost 5 bases, V lost 0 bases, and 5 bases had no gene match. DNA for the CDR3: TGCGCCAGCAGCTTGGTAGCGGGGGGCCCCCACAATGAGCAGTTCTTC. Its translation is CASSLVAGGPHNEQFF. Using reference TRBV5-1 and TRBJ2-1 for the parts outside the CDR3, the full variable domain is KAGVTQTPRYLIKTRGQQVTLSCSPISGHRSVSWYQQTPGQGLQFLFEYFSETQRNKGNFPGRFSGRQFSNSRSEMNVSTLELGDSALYLCASSLVAGGPHNEQFFGPGTRLTVL.

The table lists this clonotype with a few counts. The chain has TRBV4-1 and TRBJ2-1; D possibly matches TRBD1 or TRBD2 (6 bases each). This CDR3 has 19 amino acids. Germline V CDR1 and CDR2: MGHRA, YSYEKL. Trimming took 5 bases from V and 6 from J, leaving 29 bases between them. In nucleotides, the CDR3 is TGCGCCAGCAGCGCAGCACCCTACAGGGACTCGACTCGAATCAATGAGCAGTTCTTC. Amino acid sequence: CASSAAPYRDSTRINEQFF.

Regarding this clonotype: A much larger clone differs from this one at a single base, so this may be a read error. The J gene is TRBJ1-2, the V gene TRBV5-1; D is undetermined. The CDR3 length is 13 residues. Germline V gives CDR1 SGHRS, CDR2 YFSETQ. Trimming pared 4 bases from V and 6 bases from J, leaving 13 bases between. The chain's CDR3 is CASSEQTLHGYTF. The CDR3 DNA reads as TGCGCCAGCAGCGAACAGACTCTCCATGGCTACACCTTC.

This clonotype was counted ten times or more. This chain uses TRBV18 with TRBJ1-6, with D possibly being TRBD1 (6 bases). Per the germline V gene, CDR1 is KGHSH and CDR2 is LQKENI. The length of the CDR3 is 15 residues. The V end was cut by 2 bases, the J end by 6 bases, with 11 bases between. DNA for the CDR3: TGTGCCAGCTCACCAATGACAGGCGCTAATTCACCCCTCCACTTT. It yields the protein CASSPMTGANSPLHF.

This clonotype has at least ten counts. The rearrangement links TRBV5-1 to TRBJ2-3; 8 bases map to TRBD2. The germline gives CDR1 SGHRS, CDR2 YFSETQ. Trimming at V came to 4 bases and at J to 8 bases, leaving 12 bases not matched to a gene. There are 15 residues in the CDR3. The CDR3 here is CASSRTPGAGGTQYF. Written as DNA, the CDR3 is TGCGCCAGCAGCCGGACCCCCGGGGCGGGAGGTACGCAGTATTTT. Using reference TRBV5-1 and TRBJ2-3 for the parts outside the CDR3, the full variable domain is KAGVTQTPRYLIKTRGQQVTLSCSPISGHRSVSWYQQTPGQGLQFLFEYFSETQRNKGNFPGRFSGRQFSNSRSEMNVSTLELGDSALYLCASSRTPGAGGTQYFGPGTRLTVL.

This clonotype was found many times. The chain uses TRBV7-9 and TRBJ2-3; TRBD2 is a possible D gene (6 bases). The V gene lost 5 bases and the J gene lost 1 base, with 16 bases spanning the gap. The CDR3 has 16 amino acids. Germline V CDR1 and CDR2: SEHNR, FQNEAQ (reference sequence). CDR3: CASSVNRDSRTDTQYF. The CDR3 DNA follows: TGTGCCAGCAGCGTCAATCGGGACTCCCGCACAGATACGCAGTATTTT.

This clonotype was recorded at least ten times. V gene TRBV12-3 or TRBV12-4 combines with J gene TRBJ1-2; the D gene is possibly TRBD1 (6 bases). Deletions cut 5 bases from V and 3 bases from J, with 13 bases between. The CDR3 runs to 14 residues. In nucleotides, the CDR3 is TGTGCCAGCAGTGAGGCAGGGGTTGACTATGGCTACACCTTC. The encoded protein is CASSEAGVDYGYTF.

The chain has TRBV19 and TRBJ1-5, with no clear D. There are 15 residues in the CDR3. Germline V CDR1 and CDR2: LNHDA, SQIVND (reference sequence). V shed 3 bases and J shed 7 bases, with 16 bases lying between them. The CDR3 region has the DNA TGTGCCAGTAGTATTGACGGGTCCAAGGTACAGCCCCAGCATTTT. Its translation is CASSIDGSKVQPQHF.

This clonotype was counted many times. The J gene is TRBJ2-7, the V gene TRBV12-3 or TRBV12-4; 12 bases line up with TRBD1. The CDR3 loop spans 17 amino acids. J was trimmed by 0 bases and V by 5 bases; bases with no gene match: 8. As DNA, the CDR3 is TGTGCCAGCAGTGACCGGGACAGGGGGCCTAACTCCTACGAGCAGTACTTC. Protein sequence: CASSDRDRGPNSYEQYF.

V is TRBV24-1 and J is TRBJ2-5; possible D gene TRBD1, 5 bases. The V end lost 2 bases, the J end lost 4 bases, and 7 bases lay between the germline ends. This CDR3 has 13 residues. Germline-derived CDR1 and CDR2 are KGHDR and SFDVKD. The CDR3: CATSDSGRETQYF. The CDR3 nucleotides are TGTGCCACCAGTGATTCAGGGCGAGAGACCCAGTACTTC.

Notes on this clonotype: Since no conserved phenylalanine or tryptophan closes the CDR3, a read error is the likely cause. This CDR3 is CASSTVGDTEAFS. DNA for the CDR3: TGTGCCAGCAGCACCGTGGGAGACACTGAAGCTTTCTCT. The rearrangement joins TRBV12-3 or TRBV12-4 to TRBJ1-1; D call uncertain. This CDR3 contains 13 residues. Trimming removed 6 bases at V and 3 bases at J, with 11 bases between.

This chain links TRBV10-2 with TRBJ2-1, with 8 bases matching TRBD2. Germline-derived CDR1 and CDR2 are WSHSY and SAAADI. This CDR3 has 16 residues. V was clipped by 0 bases and J by 2 bases; unmatched bases: 3. In nucleotides, the CDR3 is TGCGCCAGCAGTGAGTCCGGCGGGAGGACCTACAATGAGCAGTTCTTC. This translates into CASSESGGRTYNEQFF.

J is TRBJ1-5 and V is TRBV12-3 or TRBV12-4; D is perhaps TRBD1 (5 bases). V lost 6 bases and J 4 bases, leaving 16 bases between the germline ends. The length of the CDR3 is 15 residues. The CDR3 bases are TGTGCCAGCAGGGGGCGTGGGTCAGAAAATCAGCCCCAGCATTTT. It encodes CASRGRGSENQPQHF.

Remarks on this clonotype: One junction end does not reproduce the germline sequence, and a read error may be involved. This chain uses TRBV7-3 with TRBJ2-2; no clear D. Germline V gives CDR1 SGHTA, CDR2 FQGTGA. The CDR3 loop spans 14 amino acids. The CDR3: CAGSLTRTSGELFF. DNA of the CDR3: TGTGCCGGCAGCTTAACCCGGACCTCCGGGGAGCTGTTTTTT.

This chain joins TRBV29-1 and TRBJ1-5; 10 bases match TRBD1. Trimming at V came to 7 bases and at J to 6 bases, leaving 6 bases not matched to a gene. Germline CDR1 and CDR2: SQVTM and ANQGSEA. This CDR3 comprises 13 residues. The DNA for the CDR3 is TGCAGCGCTTTGACAGGGGGCTCTCAGCCCCAGCATTTT. This codes for CSALTGGSQPQHF.